Following are 6 T cell receptor beta chains from one sample sequenced in a study of OX40 agonist ivuxolimab in advanced cancers. TCRdb's copy holds only in-frame clones and misses some; the assay was immunoSEQ multiplex PCR. The data show approximately 20,000 clones, under 85% seen once. The sequencing here drew on CD4+ or CD8+ T cells sorted from blood, taken in a trial of the OX40 agonist ivuxolimab. The receptors shown here come from an adult with an advanced solid tumor such as melanoma, head and neck, liver or kidney cancer.

This chain joins TRBV7-9 and TRBJ2-1; D is unresolved. The ends were cut back, 5 bases at V and 5 bases at J, with 10 bases in the middle. Germline values: CDR1 SEHNR, CDR2 FQNEAQ (reference sequence). The CDR3 has 13 amino acids. The CDR3 nucleotides are TGTGCCAGCAGCCAGCCGAACGACAATGAGCAGTTCTTC. It specifies CASSQPNDNEQFF.

The chain uses TRBV29-1 and TRBJ2-7, with 8 bases that match TRBD2. Trimming cost V 7 bases and J 3 bases; bases outside gene matches: 5. The germline V gene encodes CDR1 SQVTM and CDR2 ANQGSEA. The CDR3 has 12 amino acids. CDR3 nucleotide sequence: TGCAGCGCCCGGACTAGCATCTACGAGCAGTACTTC. This codes for CSARTSIYEQYF.

The chain has TRBV5-4 and TRBJ2-1; 9 bases are shared with TRBD2. This CDR3 contains 15 residues. V lost 0 bases and J lost 7; bases outside the gene matches: 5. Looked up from germline, CDR1 is SGHNT and CDR2 is YYREEE (reference sequence). The CDR3 nucleotides are TGTGCCAGCAGCTTGGTGCGGGGGGGCCTTAATGAGCAGTTCTTC. Translated, it gives CASSLVRGGLNEQFF. The full variable domain, with the rest looked up from reference TRBV5-4 and TRBJ2-1, is ETGVTQSPTHLIKTRGQQVTLRCSSQSGHNTVSWYQQALGQGPQFIFQYYREEENGRGNFPPRFSGLQFPNYSSELNVNALELDDSALYLCASSLVRGGLNEQFFGPGTRLTVL.

This sequence joins TRBV5-5 and TRBJ2-1; the D gene is possibly TRBD1 (6 bases). V was shortened by 4 bases and J by 5 bases, with 13 bases between the two germline ends. The CDR3 has 14 amino acids. The germline CDR1 and CDR2 sequences are SGHKS and YYEKEE (reference sequence). DNA of the CDR3: TGTGCCAGCAGCCGGGACATCGGGGACAATGAGCAGTTCTTC. Translated, it gives CASSRDIGDNEQFF.

The J gene is TRBJ2-7, the V gene TRBV14; 9 positions agree with TRBD1. The CDR3 sequence is 15 residues long. The trim removed 3 bases at V and 5 bases at J, leaving 8 bases unmatched. The germline V gene has CDR1 SGHDN and CDR2 FVKESK. For the CDR3, the DNA is TGTGCCAGCAGCCATCTGTGGGACAGGGCCAACGAGCAGTACTTC. Its translation: CASSHLWDRANEQYF.

The chain couples TRBV10-3 to TRBJ2-5, with 7 bases fitting TRBD1. The CDR3 spans 14 residues. V lost 3 bases, J lost 3 bases, and 4 bases stayed unmatched. Germline loops: CDR1 ENHRY, CDR2 SYGVKD. This chain's CDR3 is CAISDTQGEETQYF. The CDR3 nucleotides are TGTGCCATCAGTGACACCCAGGGGGAAGAGACCCAGTACTTC.